This TCR beta chain was recovered during a study of blood T cells in healthy people across ages. This clonotype has only one observation. A second PCR of 7 to 11 cycles used a sample-barcoded 5' primer and a J-beta primer mix. TCRdb passed the 5' RACE reads through MiXCR, listing each CDR3 protein once. The sample includes over 600,000 distinct CDR3 sequences, about 42% of them seen just once. The V gene lost 4 bases and the J gene lost 2 bases, with 18 bases spanning the gap. Germline-derived CDR1 and CDR2 are SGHRS and YFSETQ. The CDR3 consists of 16 residues. This sequence was found in a man aged 80 or over in good health. Sequencing was done on a sample of blood. The rearrangement uses TRBV5-1 and TRBJ2-5, with no clear D. CDR3 protein: CASSPLRRAGQETQYF. The CDR3 bases are TGCGCCAGCAGCCCCTTGAGGCGAGCAGGACAAGAGACCCAGTACTTC.